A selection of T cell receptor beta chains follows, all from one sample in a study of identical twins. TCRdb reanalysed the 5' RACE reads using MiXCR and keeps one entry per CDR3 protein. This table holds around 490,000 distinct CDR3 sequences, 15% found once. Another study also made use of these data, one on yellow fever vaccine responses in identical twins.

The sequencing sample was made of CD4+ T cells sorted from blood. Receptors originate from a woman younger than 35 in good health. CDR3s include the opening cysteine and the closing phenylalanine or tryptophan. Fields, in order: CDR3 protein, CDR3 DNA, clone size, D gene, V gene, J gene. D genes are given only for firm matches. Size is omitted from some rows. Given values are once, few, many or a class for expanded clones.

CDR3aa: CASSPRVGENIQYF; CDR3nt: TGTGCCAGCTCACCACGTGTAGGGGAAAACATTCAGTACTTC; abundance: few; d_gene: -; v_gene: TRBV18; j_gene: TRBJ2-4
CDR3aa: CASTKLAGVSETQYF; CDR3nt: TGTGCCAGCACCAAACTAGCGGGAGTGTCAGAGACCCAGTACTTC; abundance: many; d_gene: TRBD2; v_gene: TRBV12-3/TRBV12-4; j_gene: TRBJ2-5
CDR3aa: CASSFVASGRLWEQFF; CDR3nt: TGTGCCAGCAGTTTTGTCGCTAGCGGGAGGCTTTGGGAGCAGTTCTTC; abundance: few; d_gene: TRBD2; v_gene: TRBV12-3/TRBV12-4; j_gene: TRBJ2-1
CDR3aa: CASSPGGGLAGNNEQFF; CDR3nt: TGTGCCAGCAGCCCCGGGGGAGGACTAGCGGGGAACAATGAGCAGTTCTTC; abundance: -; d_gene: TRBD2; v_gene: TRBV7-3; j_gene: TRBJ2-1
CDR3aa: CASHGTGYYSEQFF; CDR3nt: TGTGCCAGCCACGGGACAGGGTATTACAGTGAGCAGTTCTTC; abundance: few; d_gene: TRBD1; v_gene: TRBV14; j_gene: TRBJ2-1
CDR3aa: CSAREASGNHEQYF; CDR3nt: TGCAGTGCTAGAGAGGCTAGCGGGAACCACGAGCAGTACTTC; abundance: few; d_gene: TRBD2; v_gene: TRBV20-1; j_gene: TRBJ2-7
CDR3aa: CSVAVLADRETQYF; CDR3nt: TGCAGCGTTGCGGTACTAGCGGATAGGGAGACCCAGTACTTC; abundance: -; d_gene: TRBD2; v_gene: TRBV29-1; j_gene: TRBJ2-5
CDR3aa: CATSGPIGGDRTGELFF; CDR3nt: TGTGCCACCAGTGGCCCCATTGGAGGGGACCGCACCGGGGAGCTGTTTTTT; abundance: -; d_gene: -; v_gene: TRBV24-1; j_gene: TRBJ2-2
CDR3aa: CASSFSTGFTGELFF; CDR3nt: TGTGCCAGCAGTTTCTCCACAGGTTTCACCGGGGAGCTGTTTTTT; abundance: many; d_gene: -; v_gene: TRBV12-3/TRBV12-4; j_gene: TRBJ2-2
CDR3aa: CATMGGKGSNEQFF; CDR3nt: TGTGCCACCATGGGGGGGAAGGGGTCGAATGAGCAGTTCTTC; abundance: -; d_gene: TRBD2; v_gene: TRBV24-1; j_gene: TRBJ2-1
CDR3aa: CASSLPAFTDTQYF; CDR3nt: TGTGCCAGCAGTCTACCGGCCTTCACAGATACGCAGTATTTT; abundance: many; d_gene: -; v_gene: TRBV12-3/TRBV12-4; j_gene: TRBJ2-3
CDR3aa: CSVRPGTGLPQFF; CDR3nt: TGCAGCGTGAGGCCGGGGACGGGGCTGCCTCAGTTCTTC; abundance: -; d_gene: -; v_gene: TRBV29-1; j_gene: TRBJ2-1
CDR3aa: CSARDSGTALAKNIQYF; CDR3nt: TGCAGTGCTAGAGATTCAGGGACAGCTCTAGCCAAAAACATTCAGTACTTC; abundance: -; d_gene: TRBD1; v_gene: TRBV20-1; j_gene: TRBJ2-4
CDR3aa: CASSLGAVQYNEQFF; CDR3nt: TGTGCCAGCAGCTTAGGGGCAGTGCAATACAATGAGCAGTTCTTC; abundance: -; d_gene: -; v_gene: TRBV7-2; j_gene: TRBJ2-1
CDR3aa: CAMSAIEGGEQYF; CDR3nt: TGTGCCATGTCTGCGATAGAGGGAGGGGAGCAGTACTTC; abundance: -; d_gene: TRBD2; v_gene: TRBV10-3; j_gene: TRBJ2-7
CDR3aa: CASSRTEVPTDTQYF; CDR3nt: TGTGCCAGCAGCCGTACGGAGGTACCGACAGATACGCAGTATTTT; abundance: few; d_gene: -; v_gene: TRBV7-6; j_gene: TRBJ2-3
CDR3aa: CASSLEDRAYGYTF; CDR3nt: TGTGCCAGCAGTTTAGAGGACAGGGCGTATGGCTACACCTTC; abundance: -; d_gene: TRBD1; v_gene: TRBV28; j_gene: TRBJ1-2
CDR3aa: CASSLVSGKTDTQYF; CDR3nt: TGTGCCAGCAGCTTGGTTTCCGGGAAGACAGATACGCAGTATTTT; abundance: -; d_gene: -; v_gene: TRBV5-6; j_gene: TRBJ2-3
CDR3aa: CASRPQGSSTDTQYF; CDR3nt: TGCGCCAGCAGGCCTCAGGGGTCTAGCACAGATACGCAGTATTTT; abundance: few; d_gene: -; v_gene: TRBV4-1; j_gene: TRBJ2-3
CDR3aa: CASRDTDYGYTF; CDR3nt: TGTGCCAGCAGGGACACCGACTATGGCTACACCTTC; abundance: -; d_gene: -; v_gene: TRBV2; j_gene: TRBJ1-2
CDR3aa: CASSISQQGRGELFF; CDR3nt: TGTGCCAGCAGTATCAGTCAACAGGGTCGAGGGGAGCTGTTTTTT; abundance: -; d_gene: -; v_gene: TRBV6-1; j_gene: TRBJ2-2
CDR3aa: CASSFPGVGETQYF; CDR3nt: TGCGCCAGCAGCTTCCCAGGGGTGGGAGAGACCCAGTACTTC; abundance: -; d_gene: -; v_gene: TRBV5-1; j_gene: TRBJ2-5
CDR3aa: CASSPDFSSANTGELFF; CDR3nt: TGCGCCAGCAGCCCCGACTTTTCTAGCGCAAACACCGGGGAGCTGTTTTTT; abundance: -; d_gene: -; v_gene: TRBV5-1; j_gene: TRBJ2-2
CDR3aa: CSALTGGDTEAFF; CDR3nt: TGCAGCGCACTGACAGGTGGAGACACTGAAGCTTTCTTT; abundance: few; d_gene: -; v_gene: TRBV29-1; j_gene: TRBJ1-1
CDR3aa: CASSDRGAVDTQYF; CDR3nt: TGCGCCAGCAGTGATCGGGGGGCGGTAGATACGCAGTATTTT; abundance: few; d_gene: -; v_gene: TRBV10-2; j_gene: TRBJ2-3
CDR3aa: CASLRQGARGYTF; CDR3nt: TGTGCCAGCCTTAGGCAGGGGGCGCGTGGCTACACCTTC; abundance: -; d_gene: TRBD1; v_gene: TRBV12-3/TRBV12-4; j_gene: TRBJ1-2
CDR3aa: CASSDTQTSPRETQYF; CDR3nt: TGTGCCAGCAGCGATACACAAACTAGTCCAAGGGAGACCCAGTACTTC; abundance: many; d_gene: -; v_gene: TRBV12-3/TRBV12-4; j_gene: TRBJ2-5
CDR3aa: CASSPGLRALYNEQFF; CDR3nt: TGTGCCAGCAGCCCCGGGCTGAGGGCCCTCTACAATGAGCAGTTCTTC; abundance: -; d_gene: -; v_gene: TRBV7-9; j_gene: TRBJ2-1
CDR3aa: CASSLPYENIQYF; CDR3nt: TGTGCCAGCAGCTTACCATACGAAAACATTCAGTACTTC; abundance: -; d_gene: -; v_gene: TRBV7-8; j_gene: TRBJ2-4
CDR3aa: CASSWAGAGQETQYF; CDR3nt: TGTGCCAGCAGTTGGGCAGGCGCAGGTCAAGAGACCCAGTACTTC; abundance: -; d_gene: -; v_gene: TRBV28; j_gene: TRBJ2-5
CDR3aa: CASTGLAGASYEQYF; CDR3nt: TGTGCCAGCACAGGACTAGCGGGAGCCTCCTACGAGCAGTACTTC; abundance: few; d_gene: TRBD2; v_gene: TRBV2; j_gene: TRBJ2-7
CDR3aa: CASSPQDRAYYNSPLHF; CDR3nt: TGTGCCAGCAGCCCACAGGACAGGGCTTATTATAATTCACCCCTCCACTTT; abundance: -; d_gene: TRBD1; v_gene: TRBV9; j_gene: TRBJ1-6
CDR3aa: CSASLGPATDTQYF; CDR3nt: TGCAGTGCTAGCTTGGGGCCAGCCACAGATACGCAGTATTTT; abundance: few; d_gene: -; v_gene: TRBV20-1; j_gene: TRBJ2-3
CDR3aa: CASSPSVVHETQYF; CDR3nt: TGTGCCAGCAGTCCCAGCGTGGTGCACGAGACCCAGTACTTC; abundance: -; d_gene: -; v_gene: TRBV12-3/TRBV12-4; j_gene: TRBJ2-5
CDR3aa: CASSPRTDFNTEAFF; CDR3nt: TGCGCCAGCAGCCCCCGGACAGACTTCAACACTGAAGCTTTCTTT; abundance: few; d_gene: -; v_gene: TRBV5-1; j_gene: TRBJ1-1
CDR3aa: CASSPLAGRSYNEQFF; CDR3nt: TGTGCCAGCAGCCCCTTAGCGGGACGGTCCTACAATGAGCAGTTCTTC; abundance: -; d_gene: TRBD2; v_gene: TRBV6-1; j_gene: TRBJ2-1
CDR3aa: CASSSSDATYNEQFF; CDR3nt: TGTGCCAGCAGTTCGTCGGACGCGACCTACAATGAGCAGTTCTTC; abundance: -; d_gene: -; v_gene: TRBV12-3/TRBV12-4; j_gene: TRBJ2-1
CDR3aa: CASSFGWDSYEQYF; CDR3nt: TGTGCCAGCAGTTTCGGCTGGGATTCCTACGAGCAGTACTTC; abundance: few; d_gene: -; v_gene: TRBV12-3/TRBV12-4; j_gene: TRBJ2-7
CDR3aa: CSARGEGGYGYTF; CDR3nt: TGCAGTGCTAGAGGGGAGGGAGGCTATGGCTACACCTTC; abundance: -; d_gene: -; v_gene: TRBV20-1; j_gene: TRBJ1-2
CDR3aa: CASSEQGQSNEKLFF; CDR3nt: TGTGCCAGCAGTGAACAGGGACAGTCTAATGAAAAACTGTTTTTT; abundance: few; d_gene: TRBD1; v_gene: TRBV2; j_gene: TRBJ1-4
CDR3aa: CSARTGLETQYF; CDR3nt: TGCAGTGCCAGGACAGGGTTGGAGACCCAGTACTTC; abundance: -; d_gene: TRBD1; v_gene: TRBV20-1; j_gene: TRBJ2-5
CDR3aa: CASGAFPADTQYF; CDR3nt: TGTGCCAGCGGCGCGTTCCCGGCAGATACGCAGTATTTT; abundance: -; d_gene: -; v_gene: TRBV7-9; j_gene: TRBJ2-3
CDR3aa: CATKTDADGYTF; CDR3nt: TGTGCCACCAAGACAGACGCCGATGGCTACACCTTC; abundance: few; d_gene: -; v_gene: TRBV12-3/TRBV12-4; j_gene: TRBJ1-2
CDR3aa: CASSLSGGTEAFF; CDR3nt: TGTGCCAGCAGTTTATCAGGGGGCACTGAAGCTTTCTTT; abundance: many; d_gene: TRBD1; v_gene: TRBV12-3/TRBV12-4; j_gene: TRBJ1-1
CDR3aa: CASSPGLVEGDTQYF; CDR3nt: TGTGCCAGCAGTCCAGGACTAGTGGAGGGAGATACGCAGTATTTT; abundance: -; d_gene: TRBD2; v_gene: TRBV6-2/TRBV6-3; j_gene: TRBJ2-3
CDR3aa: CASIPGTGSEAFF; CDR3nt: TGTGCCAGCATCCCCGGCACGGGTTCTGAAGCTTTCTTT; abundance: many; d_gene: -; v_gene: TRBV12-3/TRBV12-4; j_gene: TRBJ1-1
CDR3aa: CAISEVWAITKNIQYF; CDR3nt: TGTGCCATCAGTGAGGTTTGGGCGATAACCAAAAACATTCAGTACTTC; abundance: -; d_gene: -; v_gene: TRBV10-3; j_gene: TRBJ2-4
CDR3aa: CSAAGAGRTDTQYF; CDR3nt: TGCAGTGCTGCAGGGGCGGGACGCACAGATACGCAGTATTTT; abundance: -; d_gene: -; v_gene: TRBV20-1; j_gene: TRBJ2-3
CDR3aa: CASSPGADIMGNIQYF; CDR3nt: TGCGCCAGCAGCCCTGGGGCGGACATTATGGGAAACATTCAGTACTTC; abundance: many; d_gene: -; v_gene: TRBV5-1; j_gene: TRBJ2-4
CDR3aa: CASSQVGGRANTGELFF; CDR3nt: TGTGCCAGCAGCCAAGTTGGCGGGAGAGCGAACACCGGGGAGCTGTTTTTT; abundance: few; d_gene: TRBD2; v_gene: TRBV3-1; j_gene: TRBJ2-2
CDR3aa: CASSLKEQTTDTQYF; CDR3nt: TGCGCCAGCAGCTTGAAAGAACAGACCACAGATACGCAGTATTTT; abundance: few; d_gene: -; v_gene: TRBV5-1; j_gene: TRBJ2-3
CDR3aa: CASSLGLYYSNQPQHF; CDR3nt: TGTGCCAGCAGTCTGGGCCTTTATTATAGCAATCAGCCCCAGCATTTT; abundance: few; d_gene: -; v_gene: TRBV12-3/TRBV12-4; j_gene: TRBJ1-5
CDR3aa: CSARDKTANSPLHF; CDR3nt: TGCAGTGCTAGAGATAAGACTGCCAATTCACCCCTCCACTTT; abundance: -; d_gene: -; v_gene: TRBV20-1; j_gene: TRBJ1-6
CDR3aa: CRNRGNYGYTF; CDR3nt: TGCAGGAACAGGGGCAACTATGGCTACACCTTC; abundance: few; d_gene: TRBD1; v_gene: TRBV20-1; j_gene: TRBJ1-2
CDR3aa: CSATRTGNTEAFF; CDR3nt: TGCAGTGCTACCCGGACAGGGAACACTGAAGCTTTCTTT; abundance: few; d_gene: TRBD1; v_gene: TRBV20-1; j_gene: TRBJ1-1